This T cell receptor beta chain is drawn from a study of cytomegalovirus exposure and HLA in healthy donors. General observations from the study: One variant, a missense change in DCLRE1C, was linked in a later analysis to TCR beta V- and J-gene trimming. A later analysis by the authors found several of the most significant clusters apparently linked to common viral pathogens. In terms of immune exposure information, only CMV serostatus was available. It was in a later analysis that TCR association rates were seen to vary by HLA locus, highest for DRB1 and lowest for HLA-C.

With 60 Vbeta and 13 Jbeta primers, the PCR was carried out. TCRdb's table, derived via immunoSEQ multiplex PCR, lists solely in-frame clones and lacks some. Altogether about 190,000 clones are present, less than 90% being singletons, with the ten largest covering 0.25% to 0.3%. With respect to this clone: Antigen specificity is unknown.

The V gene's germline CDR1 is SNHLY and CDR2 FYNNEI. V lost 8 bases to trimming and J lost 1 base, with 13 bases between them. This CDR3 is 14 amino acids long. The sequence was obtained from a boy younger than 18 in good health and CMV-seronegative. The chain carries TRBV2 and TRBJ2-3; unclear D gene. What was sequenced was PBMCs. CDR3 sequence (DNA): TGTGCCAGCGGTGCGGAACAGCGCACAGATACGCAGTATTTT. Translated, it gives CASGAEQRTDTQYF.